The rows below give T cell receptor beta chains drawn from one sample of a study of CD8 T cells in ankylosing spondylitis. TCRdb used MiXCR to reprocess the 5' RACE reads, holding one entry per CDR3 protein. The table lists some 130,000 distinct CDR3 sequences, 15% to 20% of them singletons. The sequenced sample consisted of blood, either unsorted or a sorted T cell fraction (not recorded which). The origin of the receptors is a male donor with ankylosing spondylitis. CDR3s include the opening cysteine and the closing phenylalanine or tryptophan. The D gene is left open where the match is weak. The listing skips clone size in some rows; elsewhere it reads once, few, many or a size class.

>TRBJ2-1|.|13|.|TRBV14
TGTGCCAGCAGCCAAGGGTGGGGCAATGAGCAGTTCTTC
CASSQGWGNEQFF
>TRBJ2-2|.|14|few|TRBV9
TGTGCCAGCAGCGAGTTGGGGAACACCGGGGAGCTGTTTTTT
CASSELGNTGELFF
>TRBJ2-7|TRBD2|13|few|TRBV7-6
TGTGCCAGCAGCCAGGTCGAGTCGGGAGGGCAGTACTTC
CASSQVESGGQYF
>TRBJ2-3|TRBD2|14|few|TRBV3-1
TGTGCCAGCAGCCTAGCGGGAAGCACAGATACGCAGTATTTT
CASSLAGSTDTQYF
>TRBJ2-1|TRBD2|16|few|TRBV7-8
TGTGCCAGCAGCCCCGCCGCGGGACTAGCGGGAGACGAGCAGTTCTTC
CASSPAAGLAGDEQFF
>TRBJ2-7|.|14|few|TRBV9
TGTGCCAGCAGCGCGAGCGCGGACTCCTACGAGCAGTACTTC
CASSASADSYEQYF
>TRBJ2-5|TRBD1|15|once|TRBV12-3/TRBV12-4
TGTGCCAGCAGTCCAACAGGGGGCCGGCGAGAGACCCAGTACTTC
CASSPTGGRRETQYF
>TRBJ2-1|.|17|few|TRBV7-9
TGTGCCAGCAGCTTAGCTCTCAAAGTAGCGGGACAGAATGAGCAGTTCTTC
CASSLALKVAGQNEQFF
>TRBJ2-5|.|14|.|TRBV5-5
TGTGCCAGCAGCGACGATAGGGAATTAAAGACCCAGTACTTC
CASSDDRELKTQYF
>TRBJ2-1|TRBD1|14|few|TRBV12-5
TGTGCTAGTGGTTGGGGACAGGGAGTGGATGAGCAGTTCTTC
CASGWGQGVDEQFF
>TRBJ2-1|.|14|.|TRBV6-5
TGTGCCACCGGTTTTCTGTGGTCCTACAATGAGCAGTTCTTC
CATGFLWSYNEQFF
>TRBJ1-3|.|15|few|TRBV6-1
TGTGCCAGCAGTCCAGTTCCCTTCGCTACCAACACCATATATTTT
CASSPVPFATNTIYF
>TRBJ1-1|.|13|few|TRBV28
TGTGCCAGCAGTTTACGAGGGTGGCGAGAAGCTTTCTTT
CASSLRGWREAFF
>TRBJ1-4|.|14|.|TRBV7-9
TGTGCCAGCAGCTTCTCGCGGGCCACGGAAAAACTGTTTTTT
CASSFSRATEKLFF
>TRBJ2-5|TRBD2|17|.|TRBV20-1
TGCAGTGCTAGAACGTTCCCTTCGCGGGAGGCCCTCAAGACCCAGTACTTC
CSARTFPSREALKTQYF
>TRBJ2-7|TRBD1|15|many|TRBV4-1
TGCGCCAGCAGCCAGAAGGGACAGTCCTCCTACGAGCAGTACTTC
CASSQKGQSSYEQYF
>TRBJ2-2|TRBD1|18|.|TRBV11-1
TGTGCCAGCAGCCCCCGGGGACAGGCGTTCGCGAACACCGGGGAGCTGTTTTTT
CASSPRGQAFANTGELFF
>TRBJ1-5|TRBD1|13|few|TRBV27
TGTGCCACCCTTAGGGGGCCCAATCAGCCCCAGCATTTT
CATLRGPNQPQHF
>TRBJ1-3|.|15|few|TRBV20-1
TGCAGTGCTAGAGATCACAGGGAGCTCGGAAACACCATATATTTT
CSARDHRELGNTIYF
>TRBJ2-7|.|14|.|TRBV27
TGTGCCAGCGGCCCCCCCACAGGCTACTACGAGCAGTACTTC
CASGPPTGYYEQYF
>TRBJ2-5|.|15|.|TRBV28
TGTGCCAGCAGTTTCTTTGGAGGCCAGAAAGAGACCCAGTACTTC
CASSFFGGQKETQYF
>TRBJ2-3|TRBD2|17|few|TRBV20-1
TGCAGTGCTAGCCGCCCGGGACTAGCGGGGGGGGGAGATACGCAGTATTTT
CSASRPGLAGGGDTQYF
>TRBJ2-2|.|18|few|TRBV14
TGTGCCAGCAGCCAAGTTGCCCTGGTTCACACGAACACCGGGGAGCTGTTTTTT
CASSQVALVHTNTGELFF
>TRBJ1-1|.|16|.|TRBV7-2
TGTGCCAGCAGCCCCTGGGGGGAGCGTGGGATCACTGAAGCTTTCTTT
CASSPWGERGITEAFF
>TRBJ2-7|.|12|few|TRBV10-3
TGTGCCACGAATAGCAGGGGCAAAGAGCAGTACTTC
CATNSRGKEQYF
>TRBJ2-7|.|14|.|TRBV14
TGTGCCAGCAGCCAAGACGGGACGGCCCTAAAGCAGTACTTC
CASSQDGTALKQYF
>TRBJ2-7|.|13|few|TRBV27
TGTGCCAGCAGTTGGCTGGATTCTAACGAGCAGTACTTC
CASSWLDSNEQYF